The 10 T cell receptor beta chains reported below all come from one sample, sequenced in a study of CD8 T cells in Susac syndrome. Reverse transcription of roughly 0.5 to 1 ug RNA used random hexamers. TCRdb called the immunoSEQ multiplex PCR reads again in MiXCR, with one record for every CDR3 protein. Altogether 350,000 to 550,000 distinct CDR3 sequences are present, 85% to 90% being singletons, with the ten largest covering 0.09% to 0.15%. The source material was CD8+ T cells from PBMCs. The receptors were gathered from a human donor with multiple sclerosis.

In nucleotides, the CDR3 is TGTGCCAGCAGTGCAACGGGACGGAAAAACATTCAGTACTTC. It codes for CASSATGRKNIQYF. This chain uses TRBV27 with TRBJ2-4; D possibly matches TRBD1 or TRBD2 (5 bases each). Germline CDR1 reads MNHEY; CDR2 reads SMNVEV (reference sequence). V lost 5 bases, J lost 4 bases, and 12 bases lay in between. The CDR3 is 14 amino acids.

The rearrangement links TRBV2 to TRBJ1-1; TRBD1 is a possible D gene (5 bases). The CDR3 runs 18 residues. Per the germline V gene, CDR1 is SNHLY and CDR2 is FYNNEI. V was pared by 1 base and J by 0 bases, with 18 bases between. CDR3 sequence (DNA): TGTGCCAGCAGTGAAGGGGGCAGGAAAGGCTTTATGAACACTGAAGCTTTCTTT. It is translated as CASSEGGRKGFMNTEAFF.

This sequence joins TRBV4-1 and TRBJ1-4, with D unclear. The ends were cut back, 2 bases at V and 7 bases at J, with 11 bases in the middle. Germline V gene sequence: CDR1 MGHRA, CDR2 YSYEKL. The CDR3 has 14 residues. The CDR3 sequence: CASSQQPSGEKLFF. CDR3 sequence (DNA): TGCGCCAGCAGCCAACAGCCTTCGGGTGAAAAACTGTTTTTT.

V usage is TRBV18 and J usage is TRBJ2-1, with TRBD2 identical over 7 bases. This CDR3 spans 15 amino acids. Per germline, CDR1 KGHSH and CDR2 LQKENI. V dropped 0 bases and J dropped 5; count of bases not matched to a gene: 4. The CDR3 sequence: CASSPPGGVDNEQFF. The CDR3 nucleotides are TGTGCCAGCTCACCACCGGGGGGGGTTGACAATGAGCAGTTCTTC.

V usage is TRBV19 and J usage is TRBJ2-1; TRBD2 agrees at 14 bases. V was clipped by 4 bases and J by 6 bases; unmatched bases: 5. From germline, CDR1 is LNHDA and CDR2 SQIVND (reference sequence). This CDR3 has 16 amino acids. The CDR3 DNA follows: TGTGCCAGTAGTAGACTAGCGGGGGGGATGGGCAATGAGCAGTTCTTC. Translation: CASSRLAGGMGNEQFF.

CDR3 nucleotide sequence: TGTGCCATCAGTGAGTCGTCCCACGAGCAGTACTTC. Encoded protein: CAISESSHEQYF. This rearrangement joins TRBV10-3 to TRBJ2-7, with no clear D. This CDR3 is built from 12 residues. Germline CDR1 reads ENHRY; CDR2 reads SYGVKD. Trimming took off 0 bases at V and 5 bases at J, with 5 bases between the two ends.

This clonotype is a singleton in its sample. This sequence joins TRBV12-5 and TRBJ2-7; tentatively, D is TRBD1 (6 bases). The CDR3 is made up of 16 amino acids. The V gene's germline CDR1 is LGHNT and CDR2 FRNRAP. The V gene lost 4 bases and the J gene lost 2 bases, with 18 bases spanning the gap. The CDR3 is CASGSTQQGSPYEQYF. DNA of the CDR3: TGTGCTAGTGGTTCTACTCAACAGGGAAGTCCCTACGAGCAGTACTTC. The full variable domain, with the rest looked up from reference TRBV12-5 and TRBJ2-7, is DARVTQTPRHKVTEMGQEVTMRCQPILGHNTVFWYRQTMMQGLELLAYFRNRAPLDDSGMPKDRFSAEMPDATLATLKIQPSEPRDSAVYFCASGSTQQGSPYEQYFGPGTRLTVT.

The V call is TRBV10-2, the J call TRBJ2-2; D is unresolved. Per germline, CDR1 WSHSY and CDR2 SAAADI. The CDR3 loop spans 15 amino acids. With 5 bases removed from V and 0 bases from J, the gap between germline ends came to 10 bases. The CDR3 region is CASSLVDPNTGELFF. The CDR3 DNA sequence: TGCGCCAGCAGTCTAGTAGACCCGAACACCGGGGAGCTGTTTTTT.

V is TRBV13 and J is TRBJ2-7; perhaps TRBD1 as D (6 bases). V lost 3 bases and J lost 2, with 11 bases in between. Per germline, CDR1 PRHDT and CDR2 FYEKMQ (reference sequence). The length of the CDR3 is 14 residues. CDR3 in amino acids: CASSFRDKPYEQYF. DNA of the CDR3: TGTGCCAGCAGCTTCCGGGACAAACCCTACGAGCAGTACTTC.

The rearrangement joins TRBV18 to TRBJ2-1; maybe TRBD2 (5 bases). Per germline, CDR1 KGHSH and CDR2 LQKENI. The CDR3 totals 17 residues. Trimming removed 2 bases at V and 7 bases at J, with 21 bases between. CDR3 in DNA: TGTGCCAGCTCACCAAGGGAGAACCTCCACCCCGGGAATGAGCAGTTCTTC. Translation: CASSPRENLHPGNEQFF. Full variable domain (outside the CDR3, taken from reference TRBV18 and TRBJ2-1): NAGVMQNPRHLVRRRGQEARLRCSPMKGHSHVYWYRQLPEEGLKFMVYLQKENIIDESGMPKERFSAEFPKEGPSILRIQQVVRGDSAAYFCASSPRENLHPGNEQFFGPGTRLTVL.